Reported below is one T cell receptor beta chain. The data derive from a study of CD8 T cells in Susac syndrome. CDR1 is SNHLY, CDR2 FYNNEI, per germline. V lost 7 bases to trimming and J lost 6 bases, with 16 bases between them. The CDR3 consists of 14 residues. Random hexamers were used to reverse transcribe the RNA input (roughly 0.5 to 1 ug). TCRdb used MiXCR to reprocess the immunoSEQ multiplex PCR reads, holding one entry per CDR3 protein. Found here are about 300,000 distinct CDR3 sequences, about 90% of them singletons; the top ten hold roughly 0.07%. V gene TRBV2 combines with J gene TRBJ1-5, with D possibly matching TRBD1 (5 bases). This clonotype was obtained from a human donor with multiple sclerosis. Material for sequencing was CD4+ T cells from PBMCs. CDR3 sequence reads: CASTPGGGSQPQHF. Here the CDR3 DNA reads TGTGCCAGCACCCCCGGTGGGGGGTCTCAGCCCCAGCATTTT.